The 16 T cell receptor beta chains listed next were all sequenced from one sample in a study of shared clonotypes between healthy human individuals (dated by TCRdb to 2018 to 2020). Receptor libraries were prepared by the immunoSEQ multiplex PCR assay. TCRdb took this table from immuneACCESS and kept in-frame rearrangements with V and J called. Such tables lack part of the clones; where checked against another copy, unresolved V genes explain under half of the gap, and the rest is unexplained. The sample table shows about 2 million clones, and roughly 94% are seen once. The ten largest clones add up to more than 0.95% of the sample. CD8 naive samples were CD45RO-negative cells positively selected for CCR7, giving a CD45RA+CCR7+ population that excluded TemRA cells. Sequenced material: naive CD8+ T cells sorted from blood. The cell subset or site label on this specimen signifies: CD45RA+CCR7+. Every receptor here comes from a man aged 18 to 29 in good health.

V gene TRBV19 combines with J gene TRBJ2-7; TRBD1 matches 10 bases. The germline V gene has CDR1 LNHDA and CDR2 SQIVND (reference sequence). CDR3 length: 15 residues. V lost 6 bases to trimming and J lost 4 bases; unmatched junction nucleotides: 9. CDR3 loop: CASSIPGQGPYEQYF. CDR3 nucleotide sequence: TGTGCCAGTAGCATCCCGGGACAGGGGCCATACGAGCAGTACTTC.

In DNA, the CDR3 is TGTGCCAGCAGCTTGAGGCTAGACGAATCCTACGAGCAGTACTTC. Amino acid sequence: CASSLRLDESYEQYF. The gene calls are TRBV5-7 and TRBJ2-7, with D unclear. TRBV5-7 is marked as an open reading frame, function uncertain. There are 15 residues in the CDR3. V was shortened by 1 base and J by 1 base, with 12 bases between the two germline ends.

The chain combines TRBV11-1 with TRBJ2-7; tentatively, D is TRBD2 (6 bases). The CDR3 extends over 12 amino acids. V lost 5 bases to trimming and J lost 5 bases, with 10 bases between them. Germline lookup yields CDR1 SGHAT and CDR2 FQDESV (reference sequence). DNA for the CDR3: TGTGCCAGCAGCCCCGCGGGGAACGAGCAGTACTTC. As protein: CASSPAGNEQYF.

This chain joins TRBV11-3 and TRBJ2-7; no reliable D call. CDR1 SGHNT and CDR2 YENEEA come from the germline V gene. V dropped 1 base and J dropped 0 bases, with 4 bases sitting between them. This CDR3 contains 13 residues. The CDR3 reads CASSLGFSYEQYF. As DNA, the CDR3 is TGTGCCAGCAGCTTAGGGTTCTCCTACGAGCAGTACTTC.

This chain uses TRBV7-9 with TRBJ2-3; 8 nucleotides match TRBD1. Germline CDR1 reads SEHNR; CDR2 reads FQNEAQ (reference sequence). Trimming cost V 5 bases and J 3 bases; bases outside gene matches: 10. This CDR3 is 16 amino acids long. CDR3 region: CASSPSWDRTTDTQYF. CDR3 sequence (DNA): TGTGCCAGCAGCCCTAGTTGGGACAGGACTACAGATACGCAGTATTTT.

V is TRBV4-1 and J is TRBJ2-1, with 11 nucleotides matching TRBD2. Germline V gene data show CDR1 as MGHRA and CDR2 as YSYEKL. There are 19 residues in the CDR3. V was clipped by 1 base and J by 4 bases; unmatched bases: 12. CDR3 in DNA: TGCGCCAGCAGCCAAGGAGGGACTAGCGGACCCCGGGGGTACAATGAGCAGTTCTTC. Protein: CASSQGGTSGPRGYNEQFF.

CDR3 sequence: CASSLEAGGRGEQYF. The DNA of the CDR3 is TGTGCCAGCAGCTTAGAGGCAGGGGGCCGCGGGGAGCAGTACTTC. The chain uses TRBV7-9 and TRBJ2-7; 8 positions agree with TRBD1. V gave up 1 base and J gave up 7 bases; unmatched junction bases: 9. CDR1 is SEHNR and CDR2 is FQNEAQ in the germline V gene (reference sequence). This CDR3 spans 15 amino acids.

The chain is built from TRBV4-1 and TRBJ2-7, with D unresolved. Germline values: CDR1 MGHRA, CDR2 YSYEKL. The ends were cut back, 1 base at V and 2 bases at J, with 12 bases in the middle. This CDR3 comprises 15 residues. CDR3 bases: TGCGCCAGCAGCCAAGGGGATTCCCGGACCTACGAGCAGTACTTC. Amino acids: CASSQGDSRTYEQYF.

The rearrangement joins TRBV11-2 to TRBJ2-3; 11 bases agree with TRBD2. V lost 2 bases and J lost 0; bases outside the gene matches: 7. The CDR3 has 18 residues. Germline V gene lookup returns CDR1 SGHAT and CDR2 FQNNGV. The CDR3 nucleotides read TGTGCCAGCAGCTTACCCCTTGGACTAGCGGGTAGCACAGATACGCAGTATTTT. Translation gives CASSLPLGLAGSTDTQYF.

The chain couples TRBV6-5 to TRBJ2-5; 10 bases line up with TRBD2. With V trimmed by 4 bases and J by 1 base, 6 bases remained unmatched. Germline CDR1 reads MNHEY; CDR2 reads SVGAGI. CDR3 size: 16 residues. The DNA of the CDR3 is TGTGCCAGCAGTTCCGGGACTAGCGAAATCCAAGAGACCCAGTACTTC. Amino acid sequence: CASSSGTSEIQETQYF.

The V call is TRBV28, the J call TRBJ2-2, with 7 nucleotides matching TRBD2. The germline V gene has CDR1 MDHEN and CDR2 SYDVKM. Trimming cost V 6 bases and J 4 bases; bases outside gene matches: 5. The CDR3 covers 14 residues. For the CDR3, the DNA is TGTGCCAGCAGGCGGGAGAGGTCCACCGGGGAGCTGTTTTTT. Translation: CASRRERSTGELFF.

The chain uses TRBV10-3 and TRBJ2-7; D is undetermined. CDR1 and CDR2 (germline): ENHRY, SYGVKD. The CDR3 sequence is 16 residues long. Deletions cut 6 bases from V and 1 base from J, with 19 bases between. CDR3 sequence reads: CAIRPTLGSESYEQYF. CDR3 nucleotides: TGTGCCATCAGACCGACACTCGGTAGTGAATCCTACGAGCAGTACTTC.

This clone was seen once. V gene TRBV27 combines with J gene TRBJ2-7; 7 positions match TRBD2. This CDR3 has 15 amino acids. With 5 bases clipped from V and 4 bases from J, the junction kept 11 bases outside the gene matches. Germline V gives CDR1 MNHEY, CDR2 SMNVEV (reference sequence). The CDR3 coding sequence is TGTGCCAGCAGTCCTTCCGATTGGGAGGGTTACGAGCAGTACTTC. Translated: CASSPSDWEGYEQYF.

The genes are TRBV10-3 and TRBJ2-5, with D perhaps TRBD2 (6 bases). This CDR3 comprises 13 residues. The V gene's germline CDR1 is ENHRY and CDR2 SYGVKD. Trimming removed 3 bases from V and 1 base from J, with 6 bases in between. The CDR3 spells CAISDGSQETQYF. The CDR3 DNA reads TGTGCCATCAGTGACGGGAGCCAAGAGACCCAGTACTTC.

V and J are TRBV7-9 and TRBJ2-7, with a possible D match to TRBD2 (6 bases). From germline, CDR1 is SEHNR and CDR2 FQNEAQ (reference sequence). Between the trimmed V and J ends, which lost 6 bases and 0 bases, there was a span of 18 bases. CDR3 length: 16 amino acids. The CDR3 DNA follows: TGTGCCAGCAGTTCTCCGAGGCGGGACCCCTCCTACGAGCAGTACTTC. Encoded protein: CASSSPRRDPSYEQYF.

The CDR3 coding sequence is TGTGCCAGCAGTGAAGCGTGGCAGGGATCAGCCTACGAGCAGTACTTC. This gives the protein CASSEAWQGSAYEQYF. The rearrangement links TRBV2 to TRBJ2-7; D perhaps matches TRBD1 (5 bases). The CDR3 loop spans 16 amino acids. Germline assignment: CDR1 SNHLY and CDR2 FYNNEI. V was pared by 0 bases and J by 2 bases, with 14 bases between.